This is a list of T cell receptor beta chains from one sample in a study of identical twins. Using its own MiXCR run on the 5' RACE reads, TCRdb lists one record per CDR3 protein. Seen here are some 440,000 distinct CDR3 sequences, about 24% observed once, and the top ten hold over 2.5%. This sample was shared with a second study, whose subject was T cells expressing NK-cell markers.

Sequences were obtained from CD4+ T cells sorted from blood. The receptors come from a woman aged 18 to 35 in good health. Both conserved end residues are part of each CDR3. The D gene is left open where the match is weak. The listing skips clone size in some rows; elsewhere it reads once, few, many or a size class.

j_call: TRBJ2-1
d_call: NA
clone_size: few
v_call: TRBV7-8
cdr3_aa: CASSVSRDNEQFF
cdr3_nt: TGTGCCAGCAGCGTATCTAGAGACAATGAGCAGTTCTTC

j_call: TRBJ2-3
d_call: TRBD2
clone_size: NA
v_call: TRBV5-1
cdr3_aa: CASSPPTSGGGDTQYF
cdr3_nt: TGCGCCAGCAGCCCACCGACTAGCGGGGGTGGGGATACGCAGTATTTT

j_call: TRBJ1-2
d_call: NA
clone_size: few
v_call: TRBV5-1
cdr3_aa: CASSSLTDGYTF
cdr3_nt: TGCGCCAGCAGCTCCCTCACCGATGGCTACACCTTC

j_call: TRBJ2-5
d_call: NA
clone_size: few
v_call: TRBV5-1
cdr3_aa: CASSWGVDSQETQYF
cdr3_nt: TGCGCCAGCAGCTGGGGCGTGGACAGCCAAGAGACCCAGTACTTC

j_call: TRBJ2-7
d_call: TRBD2
clone_size: NA
v_call: TRBV10-3
cdr3_aa: CAISDPGLAHEQYF
cdr3_nt: TGTGCCATCAGTGATCCGGGACTAGCCCACGAGCAGTACTTC

j_call: TRBJ2-1
d_call: NA
clone_size: NA
v_call: TRBV7-6
cdr3_aa: CASSAGAGRNEQFF
cdr3_nt: TGTGCCAGCAGCGCTGGGGCTGGGAGGAATGAGCAGTTCTTC

j_call: TRBJ2-6
d_call: TRBD1
clone_size: few
v_call: TRBV5-1
cdr3_aa: CASSLTGASGANVLTF
cdr3_nt: TGCGCCAGCAGCTTGACAGGGGCCTCTGGGGCCAACGTCCTGACTTTC

j_call: TRBJ2-3
d_call: NA
clone_size: NA
v_call: TRBV4-3
cdr3_aa: CASSQRMSGTDTQYF
cdr3_nt: TGCGCCAGCAGCCAAAGAATGAGCGGAACAGATACGCAGTATTTT

j_call: TRBJ2-3
d_call: TRBD2
clone_size: NA
v_call: TRBV11-2
cdr3_aa: CASSLSGLAGWASTDTQYF
cdr3_nt: TGTGCCAGCAGCTTATCTGGACTAGCGGGATGGGCTAGCACAGATACGCAGTATTTT

j_call: TRBJ1-6
d_call: TRBD1
clone_size: few
v_call: TRBV28
cdr3_aa: CASSLGTDNSPLHF
cdr3_nt: TGTGCCAGCAGTTTAGGGACAGACAATTCACCCCTCCACTTT

j_call: TRBJ2-5
d_call: NA
clone_size: few
v_call: TRBV21-1
cdr3_aa: CASSGSGGLQETQYF
cdr3_nt: TGTGCCAGCAGCGGGAGCGGGGGGCTTCAAGAGACCCAGTACTTC

j_call: TRBJ2-7
d_call: TRBD1
clone_size: few
v_call: TRBV4-3
cdr3_aa: CASSQELRTGPYEQYF
cdr3_nt: TGCGCCAGCAGCCAAGAATTGCGGACAGGGCCCTACGAGCAGTACTTC

j_call: TRBJ2-6
d_call: TRBD1
clone_size: NA
v_call: TRBV11-1
cdr3_aa: CASSDTGTGVFSGANVLTF
cdr3_nt: TGTGCCAGCAGCGATACCGGGACAGGAGTTTTCTCTGGGGCCAACGTCCTGACTTTC

j_call: TRBJ2-2
d_call: NA
clone_size: NA
v_call: TRBV5-1
cdr3_aa: CASSTREQGNTGELFF
cdr3_nt: TGCGCCAGCAGCACCCGCGAACAGGGGAACACCGGGGAGCTGTTTTTT

j_call: TRBJ1-4
d_call: NA
clone_size: NA
v_call: TRBV29-1
cdr3_aa: CSVPTGPGGGLFF
cdr3_nt: TGCAGCGTGCCGACAGGCCCGGGGGGAGGACTGTTTTTT

j_call: TRBJ1-5
d_call: NA
clone_size: NA
v_call: TRBV6-1
cdr3_aa: CASSDYQPQHF
cdr3_nt: TGTGCCAGCAGTGACTACCAGCCCCAGCATTTT

j_call: TRBJ1-5
d_call: TRBD1
clone_size: NA
v_call: TRBV6-2/TRBV6-3
cdr3_aa: CASGQGERNQPQHF
cdr3_nt: TGTGCCAGCGGTCAGGGGGAAAGGAATCAGCCCCAGCATTTT

j_call: TRBJ2-7
d_call: TRBD2
clone_size: few
v_call: TRBV3-1
cdr3_aa: CASSLRAGGPYEQYF
cdr3_nt: TGTGCCAGCAGCCTACGAGCGGGAGGGCCTTACGAGCAGTACTTC

j_call: TRBJ2-5
d_call: NA
clone_size: NA
v_call: TRBV28
cdr3_aa: CASSLNYWGSEETQYF
cdr3_nt: TGTGCCAGCAGTTTAAATTACTGGGGCTCCGAAGAGACCCAGTACTTC

j_call: TRBJ2-6
d_call: NA
clone_size: NA
v_call: TRBV12-3/TRBV12-4
cdr3_aa: CASRPDWTSGANVLTF
cdr3_nt: TGTGCCAGCAGGCCTGACTGGACCTCTGGGGCCAACGTCCTGACTTTC

j_call: TRBJ1-2
d_call: NA
clone_size: few
v_call: TRBV6-1
cdr3_aa: CASTKSGDLGGYTF
cdr3_nt: TGTGCCAGCACCAAGTCAGGGGATCTAGGCGGCTACACCTTC

j_call: TRBJ2-3
d_call: TRBD1
clone_size: few
v_call: TRBV5-1
cdr3_aa: CASSQTGGTDTQYF
cdr3_nt: TGCGCCAGCAGCCAGACAGGGGGCACAGATACGCAGTATTTT

j_call: TRBJ2-3
d_call: NA
clone_size: NA
v_call: TRBV11-1
cdr3_aa: CASSLTRDTDTQYF
cdr3_nt: TGTGCCAGCAGCTTAACTAGAGACACAGATACGCAGTATTTT

j_call: TRBJ2-3
d_call: TRBD2
clone_size: few
v_call: TRBV12-3/TRBV12-4
cdr3_aa: CASSLTSGSPTDTQYF
cdr3_nt: TGTGCCAGCAGTCTGACTAGCGGGTCTCCCACAGATACGCAGTATTTT

j_call: TRBJ2-1
d_call: TRBD2
clone_size: NA
v_call: TRBV12-3/TRBV12-4
cdr3_aa: CASSLSPGLANEQFF
cdr3_nt: TGTGCCAGCAGTCTTAGTCCGGGACTAGCGAATGAGCAGTTCTTC

j_call: TRBJ2-7
d_call: TRBD1
clone_size: few
v_call: TRBV12-3/TRBV12-4
cdr3_aa: CASSPTGTGGAYEQYF
cdr3_nt: TGTGCCAGCAGTCCCACCGGGACAGGGGGAGCCTACGAGCAGTACTTC

j_call: TRBJ1-1
d_call: NA
clone_size: NA
v_call: TRBV12-3/TRBV12-4
cdr3_aa: CASSSVNTEAFF
cdr3_nt: TGTGCCAGCAGTAGTGTGAACACTGAAGCTTTCTTT

j_call: TRBJ2-7
d_call: TRBD2
clone_size: NA
v_call: TRBV11-3
cdr3_aa: CASTPLAGAYEQYF
cdr3_nt: TGTGCCAGCACCCCACTAGCGGGGGCCTACGAGCAGTACTTC

j_call: TRBJ1-1
d_call: NA
clone_size: few
v_call: TRBV5-1
cdr3_aa: CATRTENTEAFF
cdr3_nt: TGCGCCACCAGAACAGAGAACACTGAAGCTTTCTTT

j_call: TRBJ2-3
d_call: NA
clone_size: NA
v_call: TRBV7-9
cdr3_aa: CASSDLLGADTQYF
cdr3_nt: TGTGCCAGCAGCGACCTGCTGGGGGCCGATACGCAGTATTTT

j_call: TRBJ1-6
d_call: NA
clone_size: NA
v_call: TRBV6-5
cdr3_aa: CASSYPGGDSPLHF
cdr3_nt: TGTGCCAGCAGTTACCCGGGTGGGGATTCACCCCTCCACTTT

j_call: TRBJ2-3
d_call: NA
clone_size: few
v_call: TRBV5-1
cdr3_aa: CASSLLGQTQDTQYF
cdr3_nt: TGCGCCAGCAGCTTGTTAGGACAGACCCAGGATACGCAGTATTTT

j_call: TRBJ2-1
d_call: TRBD2
clone_size: many
v_call: TRBV20-1
cdr3_aa: CSAQGLAYNEQFF
cdr3_nt: TGCAGTGCGCAGGGACTAGCCTACAATGAGCAGTTCTTC

j_call: TRBJ2-3
d_call: TRBD2
clone_size: many
v_call: TRBV5-1
cdr3_aa: CASSLGAGTDTQYF
cdr3_nt: TGCGCCAGCAGCTTGGGAGCGGGGACAGATACGCAGTATTTT

j_call: TRBJ2-7
d_call: NA
clone_size: NA
v_call: TRBV6-2/TRBV6-3
cdr3_aa: CASSYAGNYEQYF
cdr3_nt: TGTGCCAGCAGTTACGCAGGGAACTACGAGCAGTACTTC

j_call: TRBJ2-3
d_call: TRBD2
clone_size: NA
v_call: TRBV15
cdr3_aa: CATSRDQRGVYDTQYF
cdr3_nt: TGTGCCACCAGCAGAGACCAGCGGGGGGTCTACGATACGCAGTATTTT

j_call: TRBJ2-3
d_call: NA
clone_size: NA
v_call: TRBV5-1
cdr3_aa: CASSFDRITDTQYF
cdr3_nt: TGCGCCAGCAGCTTTGACAGAATCACAGATACGCAGTATTTT

j_call: TRBJ1-1
d_call: NA
clone_size: few
v_call: TRBV12-3/TRBV12-4
cdr3_aa: CASSRGREAFF
cdr3_nt: TGTGCCAGCAGCAGAGGACGTGAAGCTTTCTTT

j_call: TRBJ2-7
d_call: TRBD2
clone_size: once
v_call: TRBV20-1
cdr3_aa: CSASERGSSYEQYF
cdr3_nt: TGCAGTGCTAGCGAGCGGGGGAGCTCCTACGAGCAGTACTTC

j_call: TRBJ2-5
d_call: NA
clone_size: few
v_call: TRBV7-8
cdr3_aa: CASSPPSSKETQYF
cdr3_nt: TGTGCCAGCAGCCCCCCATCGAGTAAAGAGACCCAGTACTTC

j_call: TRBJ2-5
d_call: NA
clone_size: NA
v_call: TRBV5-1
cdr3_aa: CASRPETGRETQYF
cdr3_nt: TGCGCCAGCAGGCCGGAGACAGGGAGGGAGACCCAGTACTTC

j_call: TRBJ2-2
d_call: NA
clone_size: few
v_call: TRBV25-1
cdr3_aa: CASSEGDTGELFF
cdr3_nt: TGTGCCAGCAGTGAAGGGGACACCGGGGAGCTGTTTTTT

j_call: TRBJ1-5
d_call: NA
clone_size: NA
v_call: TRBV12-3/TRBV12-4
cdr3_aa: CASSFLGADLDNQPQHF
cdr3_nt: TGTGCCAGCAGTTTTCTTGGGGCCGACCTCGACAATCAGCCCCAGCATTTT

j_call: TRBJ2-1
d_call: NA
clone_size: NA
v_call: TRBV29-1
cdr3_aa: CSVGGWYNEQFF
cdr3_nt: TGCAGCGTTGGGGGGTGGTACAATGAGCAGTTCTTC

j_call: TRBJ1-5
d_call: NA
clone_size: once
v_call: TRBV5-1
cdr3_aa: CASSLWGDNQPQHF
cdr3_nt: TGCGCCAGCAGTTTATGGGGGGACAATCAGCCCCAGCATTTT

j_call: TRBJ2-7
d_call: NA
clone_size: NA
v_call: TRBV5-5
cdr3_aa: CASSLNPTISYEQYF
cdr3_nt: TGTGCCAGCAGCTTGAATCCTACTATTTCCTACGAGCAGTACTTC

j_call: TRBJ2-2
d_call: NA
clone_size: few
v_call: TRBV7-9
cdr3_aa: CASSLYGGELFF
cdr3_nt: TGTGCCAGCAGCTTATATGGCGGGGAGCTGTTTTTT

j_call: TRBJ1-2
d_call: NA
clone_size: few
v_call: TRBV12-3/TRBV12-4
cdr3_aa: CASSLGVAYTF
cdr3_nt: TGTGCCAGCAGTTTAGGGGTAGCCTACACCTTC

j_call: TRBJ2-1
d_call: TRBD2
clone_size: many
v_call: TRBV5-1
cdr3_aa: CASSYSGSSYNEQFF
cdr3_nt: TGCGCCAGCAGTTATAGCGGGAGCTCCTACAATGAGCAGTTCTTC

j_call: TRBJ2-5
d_call: NA
clone_size: many
v_call: TRBV29-1
cdr3_aa: CSATGLWGLETQYF
cdr3_nt: TGCAGCGCCACCGGGCTTTGGGGGTTGGAGACCCAGTACTTC

j_call: TRBJ2-3
d_call: TRBD1
clone_size: NA
v_call: TRBV6-5
cdr3_aa: CASSSRQGGTDTQYF
cdr3_nt: TGTGCCAGCAGTTCACGACAGGGGGGCACAGATACGCAGTATTTT

j_call: TRBJ2-1
d_call: NA
clone_size: NA
v_call: TRBV20-1
cdr3_aa: CSASPLGGGAWNEQFF
cdr3_nt: TGCAGTGCGAGTCCTCTGGGGGGGGGCGCATGGAATGAGCAGTTCTTC

j_call: TRBJ1-2
d_call: NA
clone_size: NA
v_call: TRBV15
cdr3_aa: CATSRGDTVGYGYTF
cdr3_nt: TGTGCCACCAGCAGGGGCGATACAGTCGGCTATGGCTACACCTTC